The sample holds a few counts of the clone carrying this T cell receptor beta chain. Germline V gives CDR1 SGDLS, CDR2 YYNGEE. Losses at the gene ends were 0 bases for V and 9 bases for J; bases not matched to a gene: 7. This CDR3 has 14 amino acids. This record belongs to a study of blood T cell repertoires in COVID-19. Recruitment covered 20 to 25 US areas and drew participants whose ages spanned roughly 18 to 90 years. Authors' processing steps: Nucleated cell counts were estimated from reference gene primer amplification. Sequenced by immunoSEQ multiplex PCR; TCRdb stores in-frame clones only, minus some. Clone size and V and J calls were adopted from that table, with D and trimming inferred from the DNA. The table records over 200,000 clones, more than 80% of them present only once.

The origin of this receptor is a man aged 55 to 70 who had recovered from COVID-19. Sequencing input: PBMCs or T cells enriched from blood (not recorded which). The V gene is TRBV9, the J gene TRBJ1-1, with 8 bases fitting TRBD1. CDR3 sequence reads: CASSVGLGQAQAFF. The CDR3 coding sequence is TGTGCCAGCAGCGTAGGACTGGGACAGGCCCAAGCTTTCTTT.